This T cell receptor beta chain was recovered during a study of patients and donors after allogeneic stem cell transplantation. V dropped 0 bases and J dropped 10; count of bases not matched to a gene: 4. Per the germline V gene, CDR1 is SGHRS and CDR2 is YFSETQ. This CDR3 has 13 amino acids. TCRdb re-called the RT-PCR reads through MiXCR, storing one row per CDR3 protein. The table records about a million distinct CDR3 sequences, under 20% of them present only once. The sequencing sample was made of blood, either unsorted or a sorted T cell fraction (not recorded which). The TCR comes from a human donor who was either an allogeneic HSCT recipient or a stem cell or donor lymphocyte infusion donor (not recorded which). It is not recorded whose cells these are; they may come from a transplant donor. This chain connects TRBV5-1 to TRBJ2-1, with 7 positions matching TRBD2. The CDR3 DNA follows: TGCGCCAGCAGCTTGGGGGAGGGCCGCGAGCAGTTCTTC. Protein: CASSLGEGREQFF.